The 17 T cell receptor beta chains given below trace back to one sample, sequenced in a study of OX40 agonist ivuxolimab in advanced cancers. Produced via immunoSEQ multiplex PCR; TCRdb's table is partial and in-frame only. The sample records under 70,000 clones, roughly nine tenths being singletons. Sequences were derived from CD4+ or CD8+ T cells sorted from blood, sampled in a trial of the OX40 agonist ivuxolimab. Receptor source: an adult with an advanced solid tumor such as melanoma, head and neck, liver or kidney cancer.

This clone was recorded only once. The DNA of the CDR3 is TGCGCCAGCAGCGATCTGGACAGGAACCCTTACAATGAGCAGTTCTTC. It encodes CASSDLDRNPYNEQFF. V and J are TRBV5-1 and TRBJ2-1; 7 bases map to TRBD1. V dropped 4 bases and J dropped 4; count of bases not matched to a gene: 11. Germline V gene data show CDR1 as SGHRS and CDR2 as YFSETQ. This CDR3 region has 16 residues.

The V gene is TRBV30, the J gene TRBJ2-5; D is unresolved. The CDR3 consists of 12 residues. The V and J ends lost 1 base and 4 bases respectively, with 7 bases between them. Looked up from germline, CDR1 is GTSNPN and CDR2 is SVGIG (reference sequence). The CDR3 nucleotides read TGTGCCTGGAGTGCGTCGGGAGAGACCCAGTACTTC. Translation: CAWSASGETQYF. The whole variable domain, filled in from reference TRBV30 and TRBJ2-5, reads SQTIHQWPATLVQPVGSPLSLECTVEGTSNPNLYWYRQAAGRGLQLLFYSVGIGQISSEVPQNLSASRPQDRQFILSSKKLLLSDSGFYLCAWSASGETQYFGPGTRLLVL.

V and J are TRBV27 and TRBJ1-4; 7 nucleotides line up with TRBD1. Germline CDR1 is MNHEY and CDR2 is SMNVEV (reference sequence). The ends lost 8 bases at V and 16 bases at J; junction bases unmatched: 13. This CDR3 contains 12 residues. CDR3 nucleotides: TGTGCCAGCGGAGGGTTAGGGGGCCAACGGTTTTTT. It specifies CASGGLGGQRFF.

This chain connects TRBV27 to TRBJ2-7, with D possibly called TRBD1 or TRBD2 (7 bases each). CDR3 length equals 14 residues. V shed 0 bases and J shed 5 bases, with 11 bases lying between them. Germline loops: CDR1 MNHEY, CDR2 SMNVEV (reference sequence). The CDR3 sequence: CASSLSRGGNEQYF. The CDR3 nucleotides are TGTGCCAGCAGTTTATCCAGGGGGGGTAACGAGCAGTACTTC.

This chain uses TRBV6-5 with TRBJ2-7; 7 bases align to TRBD1. CDR3 size: 13 residues. The V gene's germline CDR1 is MNHEY and CDR2 SVGAGI. Trimming removed 2 bases from V and 6 bases from J; junction bases left unmatched: 4. CDR3 DNA: TGTGCCAGCAGTTACAGTCCAGGGGGCGAGCAGTACTTC. It yields the protein CASSYSPGGEQYF.

The chain joins TRBV5-5 to TRBJ2-1; D possibly corresponds to TRBD2 (5 bases). Trimming removed 2 bases at V and 4 bases at J, with 7 bases between. The CDR3 spans 13 residues. Germline V CDR1 and CDR2: SGHKS, YYEKEE (reference sequence). CDR3 loop: CASSFWEYNEQFF. CDR3 sequence (DNA): TGTGCCAGCAGCTTTTGGGAGTACAATGAGCAGTTCTTC. Supplemented by reference TRBV5-5 and TRBJ2-1, the full variable domain reads DAGVTQSPTHLIKTRGQQVTLRCSPISGHKSVSWYQQVLGQGPQFIFQYYEKEERGRGNFPDRFSARQFPNYSSELNVNALLLGDSALYLCASSFWEYNEQFFGPGTRLTVL.

The genes are TRBV18 and TRBJ1-1; unclear D gene. V lost 4 bases to trimming and J lost 1 base, with 7 bases between them. Germline assignment: CDR1 KGHSH and CDR2 LQKENI. CDR3 size: 13 residues. CDR3 protein: CASSLDANTEAFF. The CDR3 DNA is TGTGCCAGCTCACTTGACGCGAACACTGAAGCTTTCTTT.

V usage is TRBV28 and J usage is TRBJ2-1, with D perhaps being TRBD1 or TRBD2 (6 bases each). Germline V gene sequence: CDR1 MDHEN, CDR2 SYDVKM. The V gene lost 6 bases and the J gene lost 2 bases, with 20 bases spanning the gap. The CDR3 loop spans 17 amino acids. For the CDR3, the DNA is TGTGCCAGCAGGCTTGAAGGGGGGATTTCTCCCTACAATGAGCAGTTCTTC. As protein: CASRLEGGISPYNEQFF.

The chain employs TRBV6-6 and TRBJ2-5; 8 bases line up with TRBD2. This CDR3 comprises 15 residues. Germline CDR1 reads MNHNY; CDR2 reads SVGAGI (reference sequence). After removal of 2 bases from V and 5 bases from J, the junction contained 7 bases not matched to a gene. CDR3 in DNA: TGTGCCAGCAGTTACCCCCGGGAGGGCGTGGAGACCCAGTACTTC. Translating it yields CASSYPREGVETQYF.

The V gene is TRBV9, the J gene TRBJ2-1, with D hard to call. The CDR3 length is 14 residues. The V gene's germline CDR1 is SGDLS and CDR2 YYNGEE. V shed 0 bases and J shed 9 bases, with 13 bases lying between them. The CDR3 spells CASSVGGAAGEQFF. The CDR3 DNA reads as TGTGCCAGCAGCGTAGGAGGAGCAGCAGGTGAGCAGTTCTTC.

The rearrangement uses TRBV7-2 and TRBJ2-3; D not certain. Germline assignment: CDR1 SGHTA and CDR2 FQGNSA. The CDR3 contains 12 residues. The V end lost 4 bases, the J end lost 8 bases, and 10 bases lay between the germline ends. The CDR3 loop is CASSWLQGTQYF. CDR3 DNA sequence: TGTGCCAGCAGCTGGCTCCAAGGTACGCAGTATTTT.

V gene TRBV27 combines with J gene TRBJ2-7; D not certain. V gave up 2 bases and J gave up 0 bases, with 5 bases separating them. The V gene's germline CDR1 is MNHEY and CDR2 SMNVEV (reference sequence). This CDR3 spans 13 amino acids. CDR3 region: CASSLTVSYEQYF. DNA for the CDR3: TGTGCCAGCAGTTTAACGGTCTCCTACGAGCAGTACTTC.

The genes are TRBV4-3 and TRBJ1-1; tentative D call: TRBD1 (6 bases). The CDR3 spans 16 residues. With 0 bases removed from V and 0 bases from J, the gap between germline ends came to 11 bases. Germline V gene data show CDR1 as LGHNA and CDR2 as YSLEER. CDR3 bases: TGCGCCAGCAGCCAAGATCTAGGGGGGATGAACACTGAAGCTTTCTTT. Residues: CASSQDLGGMNTEAFF.

The rearrangement links TRBV7-8 to TRBJ2-6; D is undetermined. Deletions cut 1 base from V and 4 bases from J, with 2 bases between. This CDR3 has 13 amino acids. Germline V gene sequence: CDR1 SGHVS, CDR2 FQNEAQ. The CDR3 here is CASSLGGANVLTF. CDR3 bases: TGTGCCAGCAGCTTAGGGGGGGCCAACGTCCTGACTTTC.

V gene TRBV29-1 combines with J gene TRBJ1-5; D unclear. This CDR3 has 16 residues. The germline CDR1 and CDR2 sequences are SQVTM and ANQGSEA. V lost 1 base and J lost 1, with 14 bases in between. In DNA, the CDR3 is TGCAGCGTTGAAGCCCCGTCGGGAGGCAGCAATCAGCCCCAGCATTTT. This encodes CSVEAPSGGSNQPQHF.

The DNA for the CDR3 is TGCGCCAGCAGCTTGGGTCAGTATAGCAATCAGCCCCAGCATTTT. As protein: CASSLGQYSNQPQHF. The chain uses TRBV5-1 and TRBJ1-5; the D is unclear. Germline V gene data show CDR1 as SGHRS and CDR2 as YFSETQ. CDR3 length: 15 amino acids. V gave up 0 bases and J gave up 0 bases, with 7 bases separating them.

V usage is TRBV14 and J usage is TRBJ1-2; D possibly corresponds to TRBD1 (5 bases). V was cut by 6 bases and J by 3 bases, with 11 bases left in between. This CDR3 region has 13 residues. The germline gives CDR1 SGHDN, CDR2 FVKESK. The CDR3 DNA follows: TGTGCCAGCAGACCGACAGACTACTATGGCTACACCTTC. It codes for CASRPTDYYGYTF.